A selection of T cell receptor beta chains follows, all from one sample in a study of cytomegalovirus exposure and HLA in healthy donors. The method was immunoSEQ multiplex PCR; TCRdb's version includes in-frame clones alone and lacks a portion of them. The sample records around 150,000 clones, roughly 70% being singletons. The sample was PBMCs. The source of these receptors is a woman aged 40 to 55 in good health and CMV-seropositive. Each CDR3 is given with its conserved first and last residue. The order of the fields is CDR3 protein, CDR3 DNA, D gene, J gene, V gene, clone size. D genes are given only for firm matches. Clone size is stated in some rows and not others, as once, few, many or a class when expanded.

CDR3aa: CASSVLAGDYEQYF
CDR3nt: TGTGCCAGCAGTGTCCTAGCGGGTGACTACGAGCAGTACTTC
d_gene: TRBD2
j_gene: TRBJ2-7
v_gene: TRBV6-1
abundance: .

CDR3aa: CASSLVYLGGEQYF
CDR3nt: TGTGCCAGCAGCTTAGTGTATCTTGGCGGCGAGCAGTACTTC
d_gene: .
j_gene: TRBJ2-7
v_gene: TRBV7-2
abundance: .

CDR3aa: CASSPGTGEREQYF
CDR3nt: TGTGCCAGTAGCCCCGGGACAGGGGAACGCGAGCAGTACTTC
d_gene: TRBD1
j_gene: TRBJ2-7
v_gene: TRBV19
abundance: .

CDR3aa: CASSPQRELAYNEQFF
CDR3nt: TGTGCCAGCAGCCCACAGCGGGAGTTAGCCTACAATGAGCAGTTCTTC
d_gene: TRBD2
j_gene: TRBJ2-1
v_gene: TRBV7-6
abundance: .

CDR3aa: CASSTQGASDTQYF
CDR3nt: TGTGCCAGTAGTACACAGGGGGCTTCAGATACGCAGTATTTT
d_gene: TRBD1
j_gene: TRBJ2-3
v_gene: TRBV19
abundance: .

CDR3aa: CASSPPGSYEQYF
CDR3nt: TGTGCCAGCAGTCCTCCCGGGAGCTACGAGCAGTACTTC
d_gene: .
j_gene: TRBJ2-7
v_gene: TRBV6-6
abundance: .

CDR3aa: CSADPDRRNTF
CDR3nt: TGCAGTGCTGACCCGGACAGACGGAATACCTTC
d_gene: .
j_gene: TRBJ1-2
v_gene: TRBV20-1
abundance: .

CDR3aa: CASSQLAPGLEIHEQFF
CDR3nt: TGCGCCAGCAGCCAACTAGCTCCGGGACTAGAGATCCATGAGCAGTTCTTC
d_gene: TRBD2
j_gene: TRBJ2-1
v_gene: TRBV4-3
abundance: .

CDR3aa: CASSPGSLGTEAFF
CDR3nt: TGTGCCAGCAGCCCAGGGTCCCTGGGCACTGAAGCTTTCTTT
d_gene: .
j_gene: TRBJ1-1
v_gene: TRBV5-4
abundance: .

CDR3aa: CASSPLAGTTDTQYF
CDR3nt: TGCGCCAGCAGCCCGCTAGCGGGGACCACAGATACGCAGTATTTT
d_gene: TRBD2
j_gene: TRBJ2-3
v_gene: TRBV4-1
abundance: .

CDR3aa: CAISDPRENTEAFF
CDR3nt: TGTGCCATCAGTGACCCCAGGGAGAACACTGAAGCTTTCTTT
d_gene: .
j_gene: TRBJ1-1
v_gene: TRBV10-3
abundance: .

CDR3aa: CASSPVDRGGEQYF
CDR3nt: TGTGCCAGCAGTCCCGTGGACAGGGGGGGGGAGCAGTACTTC
d_gene: TRBD1
j_gene: TRBJ2-7
v_gene: TRBV28
abundance: .

CDR3aa: CASSEPWTSGRSSYEQYF
CDR3nt: TGCGCCAGCAGTGAACCTTGGACTAGCGGCCGAAGCTCCTACGAGCAGTACTTC
d_gene: TRBD2
j_gene: TRBJ2-7
v_gene: TRBV10-1
abundance: .

CDR3aa: CASSPRDRLNTEAFF
CDR3nt: TGTGCCAGCAGCCCAAGGGACAGACTTAACACTGAAGCTTTCTTT
d_gene: TRBD1
j_gene: TRBJ1-1
v_gene: TRBV9
abundance: few

CDR3aa: CASSPTHRAGANVLTF
CDR3nt: TGCGCCAGCAGCCCCACCCACAGGGCTGGGGCCAACGTCCTGACTTTC
d_gene: .
j_gene: TRBJ2-6
v_gene: TRBV5-1
abundance: .

CDR3aa: CASSLALAGTAGNTIYF
CDR3nt: TGTGCCAGCAGCTTAGCGTTGGCCGGGACAGCGGGAAACACCATATATTTT
d_gene: TRBD1
j_gene: TRBJ1-3
v_gene: TRBV7-6
abundance: .

CDR3aa: CASSQAYGSTEAFF
CDR3nt: TGCGCCAGCAGCCAAGCCTACGGTTCCACTGAAGCTTTCTTT
d_gene: .
j_gene: TRBJ1-1
v_gene: TRBV4-1
abundance: .

CDR3aa: CASRVAEDTEAFF
CDR3nt: TGTGCCAGCAGGGTTGCAGAGGACACTGAAGCTTTCTTT
d_gene: .
j_gene: TRBJ1-1
v_gene: TRBV27
abundance: .

CDR3aa: CASSRPSGGTDTQYF
CDR3nt: TGTGCCAGCAGCCGCCCTAGCGGTGGCACAGATACGCAGTATTTT
d_gene: TRBD2
j_gene: TRBJ2-3
v_gene: TRBV7-9
abundance: .

CDR3aa: CARDCCSGNTIYF
CDR3nt: TGTGCCAGGGACTGCTGCTCTGGAAACACCATATATTTT
d_gene: .
j_gene: TRBJ1-3
v_gene: TRBV6-4
abundance: .

CDR3aa: CASSQDLAGGNEQYF
CDR3nt: TGCGCCAGCAGCCAAGACCTAGCGGGGGGAAACGAGCAGTACTTC
d_gene: TRBD2
j_gene: TRBJ2-7
v_gene: TRBV4-3
abundance: .

CDR3aa: CASSLLGTGAAEQYF
CDR3nt: TGTGCCAGCAGCTTATTGGGGACAGGTGCGGCAGAGCAGTACTTC
d_gene: TRBD1
j_gene: TRBJ2-7
v_gene: TRBV7-2
abundance: .

CDR3aa: CASVSGTGEETQYF
CDR3nt: TGTGCCAGCGTCTCCGGGACAGGGGAAGAGACCCAGTACTTC
d_gene: TRBD1
j_gene: TRBJ2-5
v_gene: TRBV2
abundance: .

CDR3aa: CASSQDGQGPSPLHF
CDR3nt: TGCGCCAGCAGCCAAGATGGACAGGGTCCTTCACCCCTCCACTTT
d_gene: TRBD1
j_gene: TRBJ1-6
v_gene: TRBV4-3
abundance: few

CDR3aa: CASSDGQLMNTEAFF
CDR3nt: TGTGCCAGCAGTGACGGACAGCTGATGAACACTGAAGCTTTCTTT
d_gene: .
j_gene: TRBJ1-1
v_gene: TRBV6-1
abundance: .

CDR3aa: CASSLVGQQNTGELFF
CDR3nt: TGTGCCAGCAGCTTGGTGGGACAGCAGAACACCGGGGAGCTGTTTTTT
d_gene: TRBD1
j_gene: TRBJ2-2
v_gene: TRBV5-6
abundance: few

CDR3aa: CASNANYGYTF
CDR3nt: TGTGCCAGCAATGCGAACTATGGCTACACCTTC
d_gene: .
j_gene: TRBJ1-2
v_gene: TRBV28
abundance: few

CDR3aa: CASSPGQGAGQPQNF
CDR3nt: TGTGCCAGCAGTCCAGGACAGGGGGCGGGTCAGCCCCAGAATTTT
d_gene: TRBD1
j_gene: TRBJ1-5
v_gene: TRBV6-5
abundance: .

CDR3aa: CASSPPGQGQTGELFF
CDR3nt: TGTGCCAGCTCACCACCGGGACAGGGGCAAACCGGGGAGCTGTTTTTT
d_gene: TRBD1
j_gene: TRBJ2-2
v_gene: TRBV18
abundance: once

CDR3aa: CASSPRGTAYEQYF
CDR3nt: TGTGCCAGCTCACCACGCGGGACGGCCTACGAGCAGTACTTC
d_gene: .
j_gene: TRBJ2-7
v_gene: TRBV18
abundance: once

CDR3aa: CASSPRQGMMNTEAFF
CDR3nt: TGTGCCAGCAGCCCCCGACAGGGGATGATGAACACTGAAGCTTTCTTT
d_gene: TRBD1
j_gene: TRBJ1-1
v_gene: TRBV7-6
abundance: .

CDR3aa: CASSSQAPGQGYEQYF
CDR3nt: TGTGCCAGCAGCAGCCAGGCGCCGGGACAGGGGTACGAGCAGTACTTC
d_gene: .
j_gene: TRBJ2-7
v_gene: TRBV21-1
abundance: .

CDR3aa: CASSGGLAGYNEQFF
CDR3nt: TGCGCCAGCAGCGGGGGACTAGCGGGTTACAATGAGCAGTTCTTC
d_gene: TRBD2
j_gene: TRBJ2-1
v_gene: TRBV5-1
abundance: few

CDR3aa: CSGPQKGAVAF
CDR3nt: TGCAGTGGTCCCCAAAAGGGGGCGGTTGCCTTC
d_gene: TRBD1
j_gene: TRBJ1-2
v_gene: TRBV20-1
abundance: .